Detailed here is one TCR beta chain. Its antigen is still unknown. Base qualities are not recorded, but no much larger clone differs from it by a single base. Libraries of naive CD8 T cells were built from anywhere between roughly 19,000 and 1,000,000 sorted cells, with 10%, 30% or 50% of the purified RNA used. On a BD FACSAria II, naive CD8 T cells were FACS-sorted as CD8+CD4-CCR7+CD45RA+ and collected into RLT Plus buffer. To test detection sensitivity, Jurkat RNA equal to ten TCR copies was added to samples of roughly 19,000-1,100,000 naive CD8 T cells. CD8 T cells were enriched with RosetteSep CD8+ T Cell Enrichment Cocktail and Ficoll-Paque, followed by ACK red cell lysis. The data were obtained in a study of molecular identifiers for immune sequencing clone quantification (dated by TCRdb to 2016 to 2019). Regarding the complete study: For a replicate experiment, the RNA from either roughly 18,000 or 92,000 naive CD8 T cells was divided into five aliquots, and four of those aliquots went on to sequencing. This methods study used CD8 T cells to benchmark TCR RNA copy counting and molecular-identifier clustering-based TCR repertoire sequencing (MIDCIRS).

Library construction relied on PCR. These reads were obtained on a NextSeq 500. Bulk TCR libraries were prepared as previously described, using TCR primers listed in Table S5. Purification of total RNA was performed with the Qiagen AllPrep DNA/RNA kit. Reads from multiple sequencing runs of the same library were pooled before analysis. In the original analysis: Reads were retained only if their TCR constant sequence matched exactly, and those retained reads were trimmed to 150 nt and grouped according to their 12-nt molecular barcodes. Within each barcode group, reads were sub-clustered at a 15% Levenshtein threshold, and quality-weighted consensus sequences were built per RNA molecule. Non-functional sequences were excluded, and lower-count sequences lying one edit away from another sequence were also excluded. Barcode sub-clusters with fewer than 20% of the maximum read count were removed, based on fitting two negative binomial distributions. The public reads were quality trimmed at Q25 with fastp and then assembled into clones with MiXCR by TCRdb, keeping productive beta chains. All rows with the same CDR3 protein become a single entry with the most common DNA and genes. The V and J calls reflect TCRdb's pipeline rather than the authors' work. Counted in this sample were 490,000 or so distinct CDR3 sequences; roughly 26% of them appeared once. Clones ranked in the top ten supply approximately 0.76% of the sample.

V lost 4 bases and J lost 6 bases; the stretch between them is 13 bases long. CDR1 is given as SGHTA and CDR2 as FQGNSA, both from the germline V gene. The CDR3 starts with the cysteine, ends with the phenylalanine, and has 13 residues. Only the CDR3 region is kept as DNA, spanning 39 bases read in frame from base 1. Paper-wide results and their limitations: In CMV-specific effector cells, clones with more than 20 RNA copies contained over 97% of molecules, whereas in naive cells such clones contained under 1% of molecules. Without barcode sub-clustering, chimeric consensus sequences inflated TCR diversity; chimeras reached as high as 47%. A single cell's worth of spiked-in Jurkat TCR RNA was reported detectable even among one million naive CD8 T cells. Naive libraries contained spiked-in Jurkat TCR RNA (more than 9 copies' worth), which is not part of the donor repertoire. Modeling gave about three recovered TCR RNA copies per cell versus around 9.9 by digital PCR, implying roughly 29% capture efficiency. Highly expanded clone sizes could be underestimated if identical TCR molecules share a barcode.

Sequencing used naive CD8+ T cells from blood, with Jurkat cell RNA spiked in. The sample's cell subset or site, from its label and the paper: FACS-sorted CD8+CD4-CCR7+CD45RA+ naive T cells. The source is a human donor in good health. Some libraries in this study had Jurkat cell RNA spiked in. Rearrangement joined TRBV7-2 to TRBJ2-7, with an unclear D gene assignment. The DNA sequence is TGTGCCAGCAGCTCAGTATACAACTTCGAGCAGTACTTC. This translates into CASSSVYNFEQYF.